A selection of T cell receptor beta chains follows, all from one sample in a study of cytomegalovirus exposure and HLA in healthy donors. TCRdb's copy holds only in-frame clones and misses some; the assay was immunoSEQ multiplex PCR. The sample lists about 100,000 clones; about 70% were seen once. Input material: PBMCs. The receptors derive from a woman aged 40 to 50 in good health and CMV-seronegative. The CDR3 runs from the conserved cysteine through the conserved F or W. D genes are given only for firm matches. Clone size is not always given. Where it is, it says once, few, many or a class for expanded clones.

NA	CASHGQYPCEQYF	NA	TRBV11-2	TRBJ2-7	NA
TGTGCCAGCAGCTTTGTCGAGAGCTCCTACGAGCAGTACTTC	CASSFVESSYEQYF	NA	TRBV7-8	TRBJ2-7	NA
TGTGCCAGCAGCCCTGTCCCCTGGGGGGATCAGCCCCAGCATTTT	CASSPVPWGDQPQHF	NA	TRBV7-2	TRBJ1-5	NA
TGTGCCAGCAGCTTGGTCTTCGGGGACAGGGGTGATGCGAACACTGAAGCTTTCTTT	CASSLVFGDRGDANTEAFF	few	TRBV5-5	TRBJ1-1	TRBD1
TGTGCCAGCAGCTTTCCGTTGACTAGCATAGACCAAGAGACCCAGTACTTC	CASSFPLTSIDQETQYF	NA	TRBV11-2	TRBJ2-5	TRBD2
TGTGCCAGCAGCTCTAAGGGCTTCGGGGGGACTAGCACAGATACGCAGTATTTT	CASSSKGFGGTSTDTQYF	NA	TRBV7-3	TRBJ2-3	TRBD2
TGTGCCAGCAGCTTAGTGAGTGAGCAGTACTTC	CASSLVSEQYF	NA	TRBV7-2	TRBJ2-7	NA
TGCGCCAGCAGCCCTGGGACAGGGGGCCGGACCCAGTACTTC	CASSPGTGGRTQYF	NA	TRBV5-1	TRBJ2-5	TRBD1
TGTGCCAGCAGACTATCGACAGGTACCAATTCACCCCTCCACTTT	CASRLSTGTNSPLHF	NA	TRBV6-5	TRBJ1-6	NA
TGTGCCTGGAGTCCGGCTAGCTTTGAGCAGTTCTTC	CAWSPASFEQFF	NA	TRBV30	TRBJ2-1	NA
TGTGCCAGCAGTCCTTGGACTAGCGGCACAGATACGCAGTATTTT	CASSPWTSGTDTQYF	once	TRBV27	TRBJ2-3	TRBD2
TGCGCCAGCAGCCAAGATTGGTCAGGGCGTGAGCAGTTCTTC	CASSQDWSGREQFF	NA	TRBV4-3	TRBJ2-1	NA
TGCGCCAGCACGACTAGCGTTTTGCACGGGGAGCTGTTTTTT	CASTTSVLHGELFF	NA	TRBV10-1	TRBJ2-2	TRBD2
TGTGCTAGTGGTCTATGGTCCCGGACAGATTTCCAAGAGACCCAGTACTTC	CASGLWSRTDFQETQYF	once	TRBV12-5	TRBJ2-5	NA
TGTGCCAGCAGTTTTTCCGCCGTGGGAGTCGATGACGAGCAGTACTTC	CASSFSAVGVDDEQYF	few	TRBV28	TRBJ2-7	NA
TGTGCCAGCCGGGGTGTGACTAGCGAGACCTACGAGCAGTACTTC	CASRGVTSETYEQYF	NA	TRBV6-5	TRBJ2-7	TRBD2
TGCGCCAGCAGCTTGGGACATGCGAGCTCTGGAAACACCATATATTTT	CASSLGHASSGNTIYF	NA	TRBV5-1	TRBJ1-3	NA
TGTGCCAGCAGCTTAATAGTGGCGGCCAATTCACCCCTCCACTTT	CASSLIVAANSPLHF	NA	TRBV11-2	TRBJ1-6	NA
TGTGCCAGCAGGGGTCGGGACAGGGGGCGACGAGACGGCTACACCTTC	CASRGRDRGRRDGYTF	once	TRBV2	TRBJ1-2	TRBD1
TGCGCCAGCAGCTTGCGTGATGAGCAGTTCTTC	CASSLRDEQFF	NA	TRBV5-1	TRBJ2-1	NA
TGCGCCAGCAGTCCCTTGACCGGACTCACAGATACGCAGTATTTT	CASSPLTGLTDTQYF	NA	TRBV10-1	TRBJ2-3	NA
TGTGCCTGGAGTCTTGGACTAGCGGATCAAGAGACCCAGTACTTC	CAWSLGLADQETQYF	NA	TRBV30	TRBJ2-5	TRBD2
TGTGCCACCAGCAGAGATGGGGGGGGCGGGCAGACCCAGTACTTC	CATSRDGGGGQTQYF	few	TRBV15	TRBJ2-5	NA
TGTGCCAGCAGCTTTTTAACGGGGGGGACCACAGATACGCAGTATTTT	CASSFLTGGTTDTQYF	few	TRBV13	TRBJ2-3	TRBD2
TGTGCCAGCAGTTCTTATAGGGGCGAATCCCAAGAGACCCAGTACTTC	CASSSYRGESQETQYF	NA	TRBV6-5	TRBJ2-5	NA
TGTGCCAGCAGTTTAAGCTCCCTAGATACGCAGTATTTT	CASSLSSLDTQYF	NA	TRBV27	TRBJ2-3	NA
TGTGCCAGCAGCAGGTTAATTACAGGGGCTTTGGGCTACACCTTC	CASSRLITGALGYTF	NA	TRBV2	TRBJ1-2	TRBD1
TGTGCCAGCAGTTACGAGGGGGATGAGCAGTTCTTC	CASSYEGDEQFF	NA	TRBV6-5	TRBJ2-1	NA